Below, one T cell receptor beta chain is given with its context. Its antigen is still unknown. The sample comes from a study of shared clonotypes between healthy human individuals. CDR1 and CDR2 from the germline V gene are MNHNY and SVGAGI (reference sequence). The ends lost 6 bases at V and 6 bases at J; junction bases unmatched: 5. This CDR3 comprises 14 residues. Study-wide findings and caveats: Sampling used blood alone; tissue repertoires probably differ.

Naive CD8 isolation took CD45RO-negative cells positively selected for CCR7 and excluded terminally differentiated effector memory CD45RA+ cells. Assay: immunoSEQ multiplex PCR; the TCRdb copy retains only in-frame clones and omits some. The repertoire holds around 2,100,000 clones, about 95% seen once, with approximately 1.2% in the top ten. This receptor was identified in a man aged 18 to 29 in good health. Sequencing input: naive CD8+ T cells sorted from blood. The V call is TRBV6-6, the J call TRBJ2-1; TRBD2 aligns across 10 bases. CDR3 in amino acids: CASSQRGGLNEQFF. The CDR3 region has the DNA TGTGCCAGCAGCCAGCGGGGGGGCCTCAATGAGCAGTTCTTC.